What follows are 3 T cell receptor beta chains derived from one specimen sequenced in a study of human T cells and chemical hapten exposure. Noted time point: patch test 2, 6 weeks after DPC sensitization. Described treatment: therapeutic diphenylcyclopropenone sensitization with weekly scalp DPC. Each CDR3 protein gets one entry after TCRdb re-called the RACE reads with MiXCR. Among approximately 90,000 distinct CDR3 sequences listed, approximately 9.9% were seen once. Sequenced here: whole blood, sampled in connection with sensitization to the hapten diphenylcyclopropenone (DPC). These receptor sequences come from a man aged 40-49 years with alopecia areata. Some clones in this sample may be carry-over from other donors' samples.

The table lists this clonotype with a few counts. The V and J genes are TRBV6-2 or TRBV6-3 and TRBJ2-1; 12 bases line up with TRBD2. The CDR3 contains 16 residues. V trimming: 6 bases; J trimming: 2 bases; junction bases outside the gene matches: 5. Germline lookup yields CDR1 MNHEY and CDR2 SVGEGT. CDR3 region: CASSRTSGNPYNEQFF. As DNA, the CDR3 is TGTGCCAGCAGCCGGACTAGCGGGAACCCCTACAATGAGCAGTTCTTC.

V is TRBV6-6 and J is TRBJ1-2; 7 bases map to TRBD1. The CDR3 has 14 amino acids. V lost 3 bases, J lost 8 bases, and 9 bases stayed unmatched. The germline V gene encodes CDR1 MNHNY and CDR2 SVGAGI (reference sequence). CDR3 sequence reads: CASSYDGQARGYTF. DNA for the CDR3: TGTGCCAGCAGTTATGATGGACAGGCCAGAGGCTACACCTTC.

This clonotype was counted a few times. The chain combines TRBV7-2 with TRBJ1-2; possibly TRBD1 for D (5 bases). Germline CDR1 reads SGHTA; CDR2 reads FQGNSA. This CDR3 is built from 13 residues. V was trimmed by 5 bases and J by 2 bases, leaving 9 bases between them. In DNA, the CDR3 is TGTGCCAGCAGCCAACAGGAAAACTATGGCTACACCTTC. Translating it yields CASSQQENYGYTF.